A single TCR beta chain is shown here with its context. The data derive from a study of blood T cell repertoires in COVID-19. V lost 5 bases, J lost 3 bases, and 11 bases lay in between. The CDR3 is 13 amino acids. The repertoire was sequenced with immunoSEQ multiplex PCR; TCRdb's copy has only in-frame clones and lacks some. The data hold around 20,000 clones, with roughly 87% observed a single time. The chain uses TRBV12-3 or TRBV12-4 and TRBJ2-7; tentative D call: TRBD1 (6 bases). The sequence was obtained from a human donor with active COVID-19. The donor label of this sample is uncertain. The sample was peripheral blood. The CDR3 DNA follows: TGTGCCAGCAGTCCTCGGACAGTCTACGAGCAGTACTTC. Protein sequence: CASSPRTVYEQYF.